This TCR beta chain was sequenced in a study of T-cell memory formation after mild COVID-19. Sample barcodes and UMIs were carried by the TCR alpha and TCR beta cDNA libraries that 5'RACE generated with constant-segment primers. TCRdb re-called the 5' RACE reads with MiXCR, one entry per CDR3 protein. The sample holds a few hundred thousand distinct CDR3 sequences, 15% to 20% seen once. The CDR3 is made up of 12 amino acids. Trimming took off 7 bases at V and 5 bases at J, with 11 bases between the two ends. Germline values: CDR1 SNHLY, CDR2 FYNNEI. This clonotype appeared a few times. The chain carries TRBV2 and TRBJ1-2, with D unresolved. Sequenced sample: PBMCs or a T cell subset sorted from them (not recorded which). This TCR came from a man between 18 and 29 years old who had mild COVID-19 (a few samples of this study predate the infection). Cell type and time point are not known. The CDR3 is CASTPQTYGYTF. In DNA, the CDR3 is TGTGCCAGCACCCCGCAAACGTATGGCTACACCTTC.